This T cell receptor beta chain was recovered during a study of CXCR3-negative and CXCR3-positive naive CD8 T cells. TRB cDNA was prepared as libraries by UMI-labeled 5' RACE. TCRdb re-called the 5' RACE reads, yielding one record per CDR3 amino acid sequence without DNA. The sample table includes tens of thousands of distinct CDR3 sequences. General study results and limits: Naive CXCR3-positive and CXCR3-negative cells shared similar TRBV-TRBJ usage, unlike memory cells.

In the case of this clonotype: Antigen: not known.

CDR1 is SQVTM and CDR2 is ANQGSEA in the germline V gene. The CDR3 loop spans 14 amino acids. The J gene is TRBJ2-2, the V gene TRBV29-1; as DNA is missing, the TRBD1 call by TCRdb cannot be tested. This clonotype was sampled from a human donor in good health. Some clones in this sample may be carry-over from other donors' samples. The sequencing input was naive CXCR3- CD8+ T cells from blood. Subset described: CD45RO-CCR7+CD27+CD95- naive CD8+ T cells lacking CXCR3 (TNR3-). CDR3 residues: CSAWGSFNTGELFF.